These 24 T cell receptor beta chains were sequenced from one sample in a study of blood T cell repertoires in COVID-19. TCRdb's table, derived via immunoSEQ multiplex PCR, lists solely in-frame clones and lacks some. Of roughly 100,000 clones listed, 70% to 90% are singletons. Sequencing was performed on peripheral blood. These receptors originate from a man aged 45 to 65 with active COVID-19.

The genes are TRBV9 and TRBJ2-7; 7 bases match TRBD1. Trimming removed 7 bases from V and 0 bases from J; junction bases left unmatched: 16. The CDR3 length is 17 residues. CDR1 and CDR2 (germline): SGDLS, YYNGEE. The chain's CDR3 is CASLQGRGTASSYEQYF. The CDR3, as DNA: TGTGCCAGCCTCCAGGGAAGGGGGACAGCCAGCTCCTACGAGCAGTACTTC.

The chain combines TRBV19 with TRBJ1-2, with 7 bases lining up with TRBD1. J lost 6 bases, V lost 7 bases, and 8 bases had no gene match. The CDR3 spans 13 residues. Germline CDR1 is LNHDA and CDR2 is SQIVND (reference sequence). The CDR3 DNA is TGTGCCAGTAACCTAGGACAGGAAGATGGCTACACCTTC. Its protein product is CASNLGQEDGYTF.

The V and J genes are TRBV5-8 and TRBJ2-5; 14 nucleotides align to TRBD2. V trimming: 4 bases; J trimming: 1 base; junction bases outside the gene matches: 3. Germline V gene lookup returns CDR1 SGHTS and CDR2 YDEGEE. The CDR3 contains 16 residues. CDR3 protein: CASSPGLAGGQETQYF. The CDR3 DNA sequence: TGTGCCAGCAGCCCCGGACTAGCGGGGGGCCAAGAGACCCAGTACTTC.

V usage is TRBV2 and J usage is TRBJ1-1, with D perhaps TRBD1 (5 bases). The germline V and J ends were trimmed by 6 bases and 2 bases, with 13 bases remaining between them. This CDR3 is built from 14 residues. Germline lookup yields CDR1 SNHLY and CDR2 FYNNEI. The CDR3 sequence: CASRPRGGNTEAFF. Written as DNA, the CDR3 is TGTGCCAGCAGGCCGCGGGGGGGTAACACTGAAGCTTTCTTT.

The chain has TRBV11-2 and TRBJ2-1; 10 nucleotides line up with TRBD2. The CDR3 totals 15 residues. Germline V gives CDR1 SGHAT, CDR2 FQNNGV. With 2 bases clipped from V and 8 bases from J, the junction kept 6 bases outside the gene matches. CDR3 protein: CASSLIAGGRDEQFF. The CDR3 coding sequence is TGTGCCAGCAGCTTAATAGCGGGGGGCCGGGATGAGCAGTTCTTC. The full variable domain, completed using reference TRBV11-2 and TRBJ2-1, is EAGVAQSPRYKIIEKRQSVAFWCNPISGHATLYWYQQILGQGPKLLIQFQNNGVVDDSQLPKDRFSAERLKGVDSTLKIQPAKLEDSAVYLCASSLIAGGRDEQFFGPGTRLTVL.

This sequence joins TRBV19 and TRBJ1-5, with D possibly TRBD1 on 5 matching bases. There are 15 residues in the CDR3. In germline, CDR1 is LNHDA, CDR2 SQIVND (reference sequence). With 6 bases removed from V and 4 bases from J, the gap between germline ends came to 16 bases. Here the CDR3 reads CASSPGGFWNQPQHF. In nucleotides, the CDR3 is TGTGCCAGTAGCCCTGGGGGGTTCTGGAATCAGCCCCAGCATTTT.

This clone was detected only once. The gene calls are TRBV2 and TRBJ2-5; maybe TRBD1 (5 bases). The germline V gene has CDR1 SNHLY and CDR2 FYNNEI. The CDR3 consists of 14 residues. V was shortened by 3 bases and J by 2 bases, with 10 bases between the two germline ends. The CDR3 spells CASSEQGVQETQYF. CDR3 nucleotides: TGTGCCAGCAGTGAGCAAGGGGTTCAAGAGACCCAGTACTTC. The full variable domain, completed using reference TRBV2 and TRBJ2-5, is EPEVTQTPSHQVTQMGQEVILRCVPISNHLYFYWYRQILGQKVEFLVSFYNNEISEKSEIFDDQFSVERPDGSNFTLKIRSTKLEDSAMYFCASSEQGVQETQYFGPGTRLLVL.

The chain has TRBV6-2 or TRBV6-3 and TRBJ2-7; D is possibly TRBD1 (6 bases). Germline values: CDR1 MNHEY, CDR2 SVGEGT. CDR3 length equals 15 residues. The germline V and J ends were trimmed by 6 bases and 1 base, with 16 bases remaining between them. Here the CDR3 reads CASSGVGDKSYEQYF. The CDR3, as DNA: TGTGCCAGCAGCGGAGTAGGGGACAAGTCCTACGAGCAGTACTTC.

The V gene is TRBV2, the J gene TRBJ1-6; D is undetermined. Germline loops: CDR1 SNHLY, CDR2 FYNNEI. V shed 8 bases and J shed 5 bases, with 16 bases lying between them. This CDR3 has 15 residues. The CDR3 spells CASRGQPADNSPLHF. The CDR3 DNA is TGTGCCAGCCGAGGGCAACCCGCGGATAATTCACCCCTCCACTTT.

The V call is TRBV19, the J call TRBJ2-5, with D perhaps TRBD1 (5 bases). Germline V gives CDR1 LNHDA, CDR2 SQIVND (reference sequence). V shed 3 bases and J shed 2 bases, with 16 bases lying between them. This CDR3 has 16 amino acids. The DNA of the CDR3 is TGTGCCAGTAGTATCCATCCCAGGGCGTATCAAGAGACCCAGTACTTC. Protein: CASSIHPRAYQETQYF.

The gene calls are TRBV12-3 or TRBV12-4 and TRBJ2-5; D not certain. The CDR3 loop spans 13 amino acids. Deletions cut 3 bases from V and 4 bases from J, with 9 bases between. The CDR3 loop reads CASSFAPGETQYF. The CDR3 DNA sequence: TGTGCCAGCAGTTTTGCGCCTGGAGAGACCCAGTACTTC.

This chain links TRBV5-6 with TRBJ1-5; D unresolved. The V end was cut by 0 bases, the J end by 3 bases, with 10 bases between. The CDR3 spans 15 residues. Germline V gene sequence: CDR1 SGHDT, CDR2 YYEEEE. The CDR3 coding sequence is TGTGCCAGCAGCTTGGCCGGCGGGGTCAATCAGCCCCAGCATTTT. Protein sequence: CASSLAGGVNQPQHF.

The chain uses TRBV12-5 and TRBJ1-4, with no clear D. This CDR3 comprises 16 residues. Trimming took 3 bases from V and 0 from J, leaving 11 bases between them. Germline lookup yields CDR1 LGHNT and CDR2 FRNRAP. The CDR3 is CASGLSTGATNEKLFF. The DNA for the CDR3 is TGTGCTAGTGGTTTATCGACGGGTGCAACTAATGAAAAACTGTTTTTT.

This chain connects TRBV3-1 (or the pseudogene TRBV3-2) to TRBJ1-2; D gene ambiguous. Germline-derived CDR1 and CDR2 are LGHDT and YNNKEL (reference sequence). Trimming shortened V by 3 bases and J by 7 bases, and 9 bases separated the two germline ends. CDR3 length equals 12 residues. CDR3 sequence (DNA): TGTGCCAGCAGCCAGGGAGGAACTGGCTACACCTTC. Protein sequence: CASSQGGTGYTF.

This clone came up a few times. The chain recombines TRBV6-1 with TRBJ2-7; 8 bases fit TRBD2. The V segment lost 4 bases and the J segment 3 bases; nucleotides outside the gene matches: 11. Looked up from germline, CDR1 is MNHNS and CDR2 is SASEGT. The CDR3 consists of 16 residues. The CDR3 DNA is TGTGCCAGCAGTGCCACGTCGGGGGGGGCTCACTACGAGCAGTACTTC. Translation: CASSATSGGAHYEQYF.

The chain couples TRBV6-5 to TRBJ1-4; the D gene is possibly TRBD1 (5 bases). V was pared by 8 bases and J by 9 bases, with 16 bases between. This CDR3 region has 13 residues. Germline loops: CDR1 MNHEY, CDR2 SVGAGI. CDR3 sequence reads: CASRGGQEKKLFF. As DNA, the CDR3 is TGTGCCAGCCGCGGGGGTCAGGAAAAAAAACTGTTTTTT.

The chain links TRBV6-4 to TRBJ1-5, with a possible D match to TRBD1 (5 bases). The germline V gene encodes CDR1 MRHNA and CDR2 SNTAGT. The V end was cut by 6 bases, the J end by 5 bases, with 14 bases between. The CDR3 contains 14 residues. CDR3 nucleotides: TGTGCCAGCAGACGCGGGGCCCCTTATCAGCCCCAGCATTTT. Translation gives CASRRGAPYQPQHF.

V usage is TRBV9 and J usage is TRBJ2-7, with 7 nucleotides matching TRBD1. V trimming: 3 bases; J trimming: 5 bases; junction bases outside the gene matches: 8. Germline V gene sequence: CDR1 SGDLS, CDR2 YYNGEE. CDR3 length: 14 residues. The CDR3 loop reads CASSGQTGLDEQYF. In DNA, the CDR3 is TGTGCCAGCAGCGGACAGACAGGGCTTGACGAGCAGTACTTC.

This clone was observed a handful of times. This chain links TRBV5-1 with TRBJ1-1, with a weak D call TRBD1 (5 bases). Looked up from germline, CDR1 is SGHRS and CDR2 is YFSETQ. Trimming left V 8 bases short and J 3 bases short, with 14 bases between. This CDR3 has 13 residues. CDR3 in amino acids: CARWGKRDTEAFF. For the CDR3, the DNA is TGCGCCAGGTGGGGCAAACGGGACACTGAAGCTTTCTTT.

V usage is TRBV28 and J usage is TRBJ1-2, with D possibly being TRBD1 (5 bases). CDR3 length equals 15 residues. V was trimmed by 2 bases and J by 8 bases, leaving 18 bases between them. CDR1 is MDHEN, CDR2 SYDVKM, per germline. In nucleotides, the CDR3 is TGTGCCAGCAGTTTAAGCGTTGGAGGGGCGAGAGGCTACACCTTC. Its protein is CASSLSVGGARGYTF.

The chain uses TRBV11-3 and TRBJ2-1; 9 bases agree with TRBD2. The V gene end was trimmed by 5 bases and the J gene end by 6 bases; junction bases not matched to a gene: 20. The germline V gene has CDR1 SGHNT and CDR2 YENEEA. CDR3 length equals 19 residues. CDR3 protein: CASSPGPGTSTRGLNEQFF. CDR3 coding DNA: TGTGCCAGCAGCCCGGGTCCCGGGACTAGCACGAGGGGCCTCAATGAGCAGTTCTTC. The whole variable domain, filled in from reference TRBV11-3 and TRBJ2-1, reads EAGVVQSPRYKIIEKKQPVAFWCNPISGHNTLYWYLQNLGQGPELLIRYENEEAVDDSQLPKDRFSAERLKGVDSTLKIQPAELGDSAVYLCASSPGPGTSTRGLNEQFFGPGTRLTVL.

This clone was seen a handful of times. This rearrangement joins TRBV4-2 to TRBJ1-5, with TRBD1 matching over 9 bases. The V segment lost 4 bases and the J segment 7 bases; nucleotides outside the gene matches: 14. The CDR3 has 17 amino acids. CDR1 LGHNA and CDR2 YNFKEQ come from the germline V gene. CDR3 DNA sequence: TGTGCCAGCAGCCCCGGGACAGGGTGGGACACTAGCCAGCCCCAGCATTTT. It codes for CASSPGTGWDTSQPQHF.

The chain joins TRBV7-6 to TRBJ1-6; TRBD1 matches at 7 bases. Germline V gene lookup returns CDR1 SGHVS and CDR2 FNYEAQ. The J segment lost 6 bases and the V segment lost 5 bases, leaving 16 bases of the junction unmatched. The CDR3 totals 18 residues. This CDR3 is CASSPLRFEGAGNSPLHF. The CDR3 nucleotides are TGTGCCAGCAGCCCCTTGAGGTTTGAGGGGGCTGGTAATTCACCCCTCCACTTT.

This chain connects TRBV3-1 (or the pseudogene TRBV3-2) to TRBJ1-2; TRBD1 might be the D (6 bases). The germline CDR1 and CDR2 sequences are LGHDT and YNNKEL (reference sequence). The CDR3 totals 13 residues. The V end lost 6 bases, the J end lost 7 bases, and 15 bases lay between the germline ends. The CDR3 bases are TGTGCCAGCAGGGGGACACTCAGGATTGGCTACACCTTC. Its translation is CASRGTLRIGYTF.